What follows are 24 T cell receptor beta chains derived from one specimen sequenced in a study of neurological immune-mediated disorders. One entry per CDR3 protein, called by TCRdb with MiXCR from the 5' RACE reads. The sample records 30,000 to 45,000 distinct CDR3 sequences, around a tenth being singletons. What was sequenced was CD4+ T cells from blood. The receptors come from a woman aged 25-40 years with HTLV-1-associated myelopathy (HAM/TSP).

Many counts were recorded for this clonotype. This sequence joins TRBV20-1 and TRBJ1-6; no reliable D call. The V and J ends lost 0 bases and 0 bases respectively, with 3 bases between them. The germline V gene encodes CDR1 DFQATT and CDR2 SNEGSKA (reference sequence). The CDR3 is 14 residues long. The chain's CDR3 is CSARDNSYNSPLHF. DNA of the CDR3: TGCAGTGCTAGAGATAACTCCTATAATTCACCCCTCCACTTT.

CDR3 nucleotide sequence: TGTGCCAGCAGCTTACTGGGGAGCACAGATACGCAGTATTTT. This encodes CASSLLGSTDTQYF. V is TRBV7-2 and J is TRBJ2-3, with D unclear. Germline CDR1 and CDR2: SGHTA and FQGNSA. The CDR3 contains 14 residues. The V gene lost 2 bases and the J gene lost 0 bases, with 6 bases spanning the gap.

The chain's CDR3 is CASSARQGHEQYF. CDR3 bases: TGTGCCAGCAGCGCCCGACAGGGCCACGAGCAGTACTTC. The chain employs TRBV9 and TRBJ2-7; 7 positions match TRBD1. Germline CDR1 reads SGDLS; CDR2 reads YYNGEE. This CDR3 has 13 residues. V was pared by 3 bases and J by 5 bases, with 5 bases of the junction left unmatched.

This clonotype appeared many times. V gene TRBV2 combines with J gene TRBJ1-2; maybe TRBD1 (5 bases). This CDR3 is built from 13 residues. Per germline, CDR1 SNHLY and CDR2 FYNNEI. V shed 6 bases and J shed 2 bases, with 10 bases lying between them. The CDR3 loop is CASSRDLNYGYTF. CDR3 sequence (DNA): TGTGCCAGCAGCAGGGATTTAAACTATGGCTACACCTTC.

Ten or more counts support this clonotype. The V and J genes are TRBV10-2 and TRBJ1-5, with 8 positions matching TRBD1. This CDR3 has 15 residues. J was trimmed by 4 bases and V by 6 bases; bases with no gene match: 8. The germline CDR1 and CDR2 sequences are WSHSY and SAAADI. CDR3 in amino acids: CASRGMGQANQPQHF. The CDR3 nucleotides are TGCGCCAGCAGGGGGATGGGACAGGCTAATCAGCCCCAGCATTTT.

The table lists this clonotype with a few counts. The chain combines TRBV11-2 with TRBJ2-4, with a possible D match to TRBD2 (6 bases). The CDR3 totals 17 residues. CDR1 is SGHAT and CDR2 is FQNNGV in the germline V gene. Trimming shortened V by 0 bases and J by 3 bases, and 15 bases separated the two germline ends. For the CDR3, the DNA is TGTGCCAGCAGCTTAGATCACGGAGGGCAAGGCAAAAACATTCAGTACTTC. Translating it yields CASSLDHGGQGKNIQYF.

This clonotype has a count of ten or more. This sequence joins TRBV9 and TRBJ2-1; D perhaps matches TRBD1 (6 bases). The germline CDR1 and CDR2 sequences are SGDLS and YYNGEE. The CDR3 length is 15 residues. Trimming removed 0 bases from V and 6 bases from J, with 13 bases in between. The CDR3 sequence: CASSVDGGAFNEQFF. CDR3 nucleotides: TGTGCCAGCAGCGTAGATGGGGGCGCCTTCAATGAGCAGTTCTTC. Complete variable domain (other parts from reference TRBV9 and TRBJ2-1): DSGVTQTPKHLITATGQRVTLRCSPRSGDLSVYWYQQSLDQGLQFLIQYYNGEERAKGNILERFSAQQFPDLHSELNLSSLELGDSALYFCASSVDGGAFNEQFFGPGTRLTVL.

This clonotype is categorized as medium-sized. The CDR3 DNA sequence: TGTGCCAGCAGCTTGCGGGACAGAATCAACAATGAGCAGTTCTTC. Its protein is CASSLRDRINNEQFF. V and J are TRBV7-9 and TRBJ2-1, with D possibly TRBD1 on 7 matching bases. V was clipped by 3 bases and J by 5 bases, with 14 bases between them. The CDR3 covers 15 residues. From germline, CDR1 is SEHNR and CDR2 FQNEAQ (reference sequence).

In its sample, this clonotype was seen many times. The V call is TRBV27, the J call TRBJ1-5; 11 nucleotides match TRBD1. This CDR3 is 18 amino acids long. Germline lookup yields CDR1 MNHEY and CDR2 SMNVEV (reference sequence). J was trimmed by 2 bases and V by 8 bases; bases with no gene match: 14. Here the CDR3 reads CASRSRGQGDGRNQPQHF. DNA of the CDR3: TGTGCCAGCCGATCAAGGGGACAGGGGGATGGACGCAATCAGCCCCAGCATTTT.

In this sample, this clonotype turned up many times. The V and J genes are TRBV6-2 or TRBV6-3 and TRBJ2-6, with D possibly matching TRBD1 (5 bases). The CDR3 is 15 residues long. Germline values: CDR1 MNHEY, CDR2 SVGEGT. V lost 5 bases and J 4 bases, leaving 12 bases between the germline ends. CDR3 DNA sequence: TGTGCCAGCAGTCCTCAGGGCTACGGGGCCAACGTCCTGACTTTC. It translates to CASSPQGYGANVLTF.

By share, this clonotype ranks as medium-sized. The V and J genes are TRBV18 and TRBJ2-7, with TRBD1 matching over 7 bases. V was pared by 3 bases and J by 7 bases, with 6 bases of the junction left unmatched. The CDR3 is 13 residues long. Germline values: CDR1 KGHSH, CDR2 LQKENI. Here the CDR3 DNA reads TGTGCCAGCTCACCGGACAGGCCGGGAGAGCAGTACTTC. Encoded protein: CASSPDRPGEQYF.

This clonotype was counted ten times or more. The chain couples TRBV6-6 to TRBJ2-4, with 8 nucleotides matching TRBD1. Germline CDR1 and CDR2: MNHNY and SVGAGI (reference sequence). This CDR3 spans 16 amino acids. Trimming took 2 bases from V and 2 from J; bases not matched to a gene: 5. The CDR3 here is CASSYPTGVPKNIQYF. CDR3 DNA: TGTGCCAGCAGTTACCCGACAGGGGTTCCCAAAAACATTCAGTACTTC.

This clonotype showed up many times. CDR3 amino acids: CASSLGDRYNEQFF. The DNA of the CDR3 is TGTGCCAGCAGCCTTGGGGACAGGTACAATGAGCAGTTCTTC. J is TRBJ2-1 and V is TRBV12-3 or TRBV12-4; 8 nucleotides match TRBD1. The V segment lost 6 bases and the J segment 4 bases; nucleotides outside the gene matches: 5. The CDR3 spans 14 residues.

In this sample, this clonotype turned up many times. The V call is TRBV5-1, the J call TRBJ2-3; TRBD2 is a possible D gene (6 bases). Trimming removed 4 bases at V and 1 base at J, with 10 bases between. Germline V gene data show CDR1 as SGHRS and CDR2 as YFSETQ. This CDR3 contains 14 residues. CDR3 residues: CASSPRGGTDTQYF. Here the CDR3 DNA reads TGCGCCAGCAGCCCCCGCGGGGGCACAGATACGCAGTATTTT.

This clonotype was picked up many times. The chain employs TRBV6-5 and TRBJ1-4; weak D call: TRBD1 (6 bases). This CDR3 spans 11 amino acids. Germline V gene lookup returns CDR1 MNHEY and CDR2 SVGAGI. V dropped 5 bases and J dropped 10 bases, with 8 bases sitting between them. The CDR3 sequence: CASSSRGKLFF. In DNA, the CDR3 is TGTGCCAGCAGTAGCAGGGGAAAACTGTTTTTT.

This clonotype was counted many times. J is TRBJ1-2 and V is TRBV6-5; 10 positions match TRBD1. Germline V gene lookup returns CDR1 MNHEY and CDR2 SVGAGI. This CDR3 has 14 residues. With 5 bases clipped from V and 8 bases from J, the junction kept 8 bases outside the gene matches. CDR3: CASSPGDRGRGYTF. DNA for the CDR3: TGTGCCAGCAGTCCGGGGGACAGGGGACGCGGCTACACCTTC.

This clonotype was observed many times. The chain has TRBV6-5 and TRBJ1-6, with no clear D. CDR3 length: 15 residues. Between the trimmed V and J ends, which lost 6 bases and 0 bases, there was a span of 9 bases. CDR1 MNHEY and CDR2 SVGAGI come from the germline V gene. The CDR3 DNA reads TGTGCCAGCAGGAGGATAACCTCCTATAATTCACCCCTCCACTTT. It is translated as CASRRITSYNSPLHF.

This clonotype was seen ten or more times. J is TRBJ1-1 and V is TRBV20-1; perhaps TRBD1 as D (6 bases). The CDR3 loop spans 12 amino acids. Germline V CDR1 and CDR2: DFQATT, SNEGSKA (reference sequence). Trimming took off 6 bases at V and 4 bases at J, with 12 bases between the two ends. CDR3: CSAYRDTTEAFF. The DNA for the CDR3 is TGCAGTGCCTACCGGGACACCACTGAAGCTTTCTTT.

This clonotype was counted many times. The chain joins TRBV12-3 or TRBV12-4 to TRBJ1-1; no firm D call. V dropped 3 bases and J dropped 5 bases, with 19 bases sitting between them. The CDR3 is made up of 16 amino acids. CDR3 DNA: TGTGCCAGCAGTTTGGACCGCTACCTATCGGGGACTGAAGCTTTCTTT. Residues: CASSLDRYLSGTEAFF.

Comment on this clonotype: The CDR3 ends on some other residue instead of the conserved phenylalanine or tryptophan, so this is likely a read error. The DNA is omitted, as the CDR3 cannot be located on it reliably, and the CDR3 follows TCRdb's listing. The chain has TRBV10-3 and TRBJ2-1; TRBD2 reflects the table's D call only, with no check against the DNA. Germline CDR1 is ENHRY and CDR2 is SYGVKD. The CDR3 adds up to 13 amino acids, both ends counted. The CDR3 sequence: CAIGTSLYNEQLV.

This chain connects TRBV5-8 to TRBJ1-1; D is unclear. The V end lost 6 bases, the J end lost 0 bases, and 12 bases lay between the germline ends. CDR3 size: 14 residues. CDR1 is SGHTS and CDR2 is YDEGEE in the germline V gene. The CDR3 here is CASIPKPVNTEAFF. The CDR3 DNA follows: TGTGCCAGCATCCCCAAACCTGTGAACACTGAAGCTTTCTTT.

The table lists this clonotype with many counts. The rearrangement uses TRBV6-1 and TRBJ2-2; no clear D. The V gene's germline CDR1 is MNHNS and CDR2 SASEGT. Trimming cost V 9 bases and J 1 base, with 6 bases left between them. This CDR3 has 12 amino acids. The CDR3, as DNA: TGTGCCAGTAAAAAGAACACCGGGGAGCTGTTTTTT. This encodes CASKKNTGELFF.

There are many counts of this clonotype. The chain couples TRBV7-8 to TRBJ1-1; 11 bases line up with TRBD1. This CDR3 has 17 residues. Germline V gene sequence: CDR1 SGHVS, CDR2 FQNEAQ. V shed 5 bases and J 2 bases; nucleotides not matched to a gene: 10. The CDR3, as DNA: TGTGCCAGCAGCCGAGGACAGGGGGCAATTTTAAACACTGAAGCTTTCTTT. It encodes CASSRGQGAILNTEAFF.

This clonotype is labeled medium-sized. The rearrangement joins TRBV4-2 to TRBJ2-1; 8 bases map to TRBD2. The V segment lost 0 bases and the J segment 8 bases; nucleotides outside the gene matches: 12. This CDR3 contains 17 residues. CDR1 LGHNA and CDR2 YNFKEQ come from the germline V gene. The CDR3 loop is CASSQEGIAGPPHEQFF. The CDR3 DNA is TGTGCCAGCAGCCAAGAGGGAATAGCGGGGCCCCCCCATGAGCAGTTCTTC.